The 19 T cell receptor beta chains in this list originate from one sample, sequenced in a study of cytomegalovirus exposure and HLA in healthy donors. 60 Vbeta and 13 Jbeta primers were used in PCR. Clones were read by immunoSEQ multiplex PCR, and TCRdb kept only the in-frame ones, dropping some. The table lists under 65,000 clones. The sample consisted of PBMCs. The receptors here all came from a woman in her late teens or twenties in good health and CMV-seronegative.

J is TRBJ2-7 and V is TRBV11-3; a possible D gene is TRBD2 (6 bases). CDR1 and CDR2 (germline): SGHNT, YENEEA. V lost 4 bases to trimming and J lost 2 bases, with 15 bases between them. This CDR3 has 15 amino acids. The CDR3 DNA follows: TGTGCCAGCAGCTCTTCGGGACTGATCCCCTACGAGCAGTACTTC. This sequence encodes CASSSSGLIPYEQYF.

The rearrangement links TRBV5-1 to TRBJ2-1; 10 bases agree with TRBD2. The junction had 14 bases not matched to a gene; V was cut back by 4 bases and J by 7 bases. This CDR3 spans 17 amino acids. Germline V gene data show CDR1 as SGHRS and CDR2 as YFSETQ. The CDR3 DNA follows: TGCGCCAGCAGCCTAATACAGCGGGAGGGCTTTTGGAATGAGCAGTTCTTC. Translating it yields CASSLIQREGFWNEQFF.

The V gene is TRBV7-9, the J gene TRBJ2-7; a possible D gene is TRBD2 (6 bases). CDR3 length: 14 amino acids. From germline, CDR1 is SEHNR and CDR2 FQNEAQ (reference sequence). Trimming shortened V by 1 base and J by 4 bases, and 11 bases separated the two germline ends. CDR3 sequence: CASSLGGVGYEQYF. In DNA, the CDR3 is TGTGCCAGCAGCTTAGGGGGGGTTGGGTACGAGCAGTACTTC.

CDR3 protein: CASSLSGQNTEAFF. CDR3 coding DNA: TGTGCCAGCAGCTTATCGGGACAGAACACTGAAGCTTTCTTT. The rearrangement joins TRBV7-6 to TRBJ1-1, with D perhaps matching TRBD1 (6 bases). Germline CDR1 reads SGHVS; CDR2 reads FNYEAQ. This CDR3 has 14 residues. V was trimmed by 2 bases and J by 1 base, leaving 8 bases between them.

The J gene is TRBJ2-2, the V gene TRBV5-6; the D gene is possibly TRBD2 (6 bases). CDR1 and CDR2 (germline): SGHDT, YYEEEE. This CDR3 is built from 14 residues. Trimming cost V 4 bases and J 4 bases, with 11 bases left between them. The CDR3 bases are TGTGCCAGCAGCGCAGGGACTGCCACCGGGGAGCTGTTTTTT. Translation: CASSAGTATGELFF.

This chain uses TRBV28 with TRBJ1-6; 9 bases map to TRBD1. J was trimmed by 9 bases and V by 7 bases; bases with no gene match: 10. The CDR3 has 15 residues. Per germline, CDR1 MDHEN and CDR2 SYDVKM. For the CDR3, the DNA is TGTGCCAGCATTCACAGGGGGCGAAAGGGTTCACCCCTCCACTTT. This translates into CASIHRGRKGSPLHF.

The V call is TRBV4-1, the J call TRBJ2-4; the match to TRBD2 covers 10 bases. Trimming cost V 1 base and J 0 bases; bases outside gene matches: 3. The germline CDR1 and CDR2 sequences are MGHRA and YSYEKL. CDR3 size: 17 residues. The DNA of the CDR3 is TGCGCCAGCAGCCAAGCTACTAGCGGGATAGCCAAAAACATTCAGTACTTC. Translation gives CASSQATSGIAKNIQYF.

This CDR3 reads CASSQKLAGGPGHEQFF. In DNA, the CDR3 is TGTGCCAGCAGTCAAAAACTAGCGGGAGGGCCTGGGCATGAGCAGTTCTTC. The chain couples TRBV25-1 to TRBJ2-1, with 13 bases that match TRBD2. The CDR3 consists of 17 residues. Germline values: CDR1 MGHDK, CDR2 SYGVNS. V shed 5 bases and J 8 bases; nucleotides not matched to a gene: 12. Full variable domain (rest looked up from reference TRBV25-1 and TRBJ2-1): EADIYQTPRYLVIGTGKKITLECSQTMGHDKMYWYQQDPGMELHLIHYSYGVNSTEKGDLSSESTVSRIRTEHFPLTLESARPSHTSQYLCASSQKLAGGPGHEQFFGPGTRLTVL.

The chain joins TRBV7-9 to TRBJ2-5; D remains unclear. Per the germline V gene, CDR1 is SEHNR and CDR2 is FQNEAQ (reference sequence). CDR3 length: 12 residues. Between the trimmed V and J ends, which lost 4 bases and 5 bases, there was a span of 8 bases. CDR3 in amino acids: CASSSVEETQYF. CDR3 nucleotides: TGTGCCAGCAGCTCCGTTGAGGAGACCCAGTACTTC.

This rearrangement joins TRBV25-1 to TRBJ1-5, with unresolved D. V lost 3 bases and J lost 6, with 12 bases in between. The CDR3 length is 14 residues. CDR1 and CDR2 from the germline V gene are MGHDK and SYGVNS. The CDR3 protein is CASSDAPGGQPQHF. The CDR3 DNA reads TGTGCCAGCAGTGATGCTCCGGGAGGTCAGCCCCAGCATTTT.

The V gene is TRBV6-1, the J gene TRBJ1-2; D is uncertain. The CDR3 covers 16 residues. Looked up from germline, CDR1 is MNHNS and CDR2 is SASEGT. Trimming stripped 2 bases from V and 8 bases from J, with 21 bases between. CDR3 sequence (DNA): TGTGCCAGCAGTGAACTCCCCTTAGGAGTTCCTCCGGGCTACACCTTC. It codes for CASSELPLGVPPGYTF.

The chain employs TRBV18 and TRBJ2-7; D ambiguous. The ends were cut back, 2 bases at V and 7 bases at J, with 15 bases in the middle. Per germline, CDR1 KGHSH and CDR2 LQKENI. The CDR3 length is 14 residues. The CDR3 nucleotides read TGTGCCAGCTCACCAACTCCTGCTCCGTTGGAGCAGTACTTC. This gives the protein CASSPTPAPLEQYF. Using reference TRBV18 and TRBJ2-7 for the parts outside the CDR3, the full variable domain is NAGVMQNPRHLVRRRGQEARLRCSPMKGHSHVYWYRQLPEEGLKFMVYLQKENIIDESGMPKERFSAEFPKEGPSILRIQQVVRGDSAAYFCASSPTPAPLEQYFGPGTRLTVT.

The chain is built from TRBV25-1 and TRBJ1-2; D uncertain. Between the trimmed V and J ends, which lost 2 bases and 3 bases, there was a span of 7 bases. Germline CDR1 reads MGHDK; CDR2 reads SYGVNS. The CDR3 consists of 13 residues. The CDR3 coding sequence is TGTGCCAGCAGTGAAGTCCAGGACTATGGCTACACCTTC. Protein product: CASSEVQDYGYTF.

V is TRBV27 and J is TRBJ1-1; no reliable D call. CDR1 and CDR2 (germline): MNHEY, SMNVEV (reference sequence). V lost 2 bases and J 3 bases, leaving 10 bases between the germline ends. The CDR3 runs 14 residues. CDR3 protein: CASSLMSGHTEAFF. As DNA, the CDR3 is TGTGCCAGCAGTTTAATGTCAGGCCACACTGAAGCTTTCTTT.

The chain links TRBV29-1 to TRBJ2-5; no firm D call. Germline CDR1 is SQVTM and CDR2 is ANQGSEA. The CDR3 is 13 amino acids. With 4 bases removed from V and 4 bases from J, the gap between germline ends came to 13 bases. CDR3 sequence (DNA): TGCAGCGTTGTTGTGCTACGCTCAGAGACCCAGTACTTC. The encoded protein is CSVVVLRSETQYF.

The V call is TRBV28, the J call TRBJ2-1; 11 nucleotides line up with TRBD2. CDR3 length: 18 residues. The germline V gene has CDR1 MDHEN and CDR2 SYDVKM. Trimming removed 4 bases from V and 5 bases from J; junction bases left unmatched: 13. In nucleotides, the CDR3 is TGTGCCAGCAGTTCCGTTATTATCGGGACTAGCGGTGACAATGAGCAGTTCTTC. Protein: CASSSVIIGTSGDNEQFF.

The rearrangement joins TRBV10-2 to TRBJ1-1, with 9 bases matching TRBD1. The CDR3 sequence is 13 residues long. V lost 5 bases to trimming and J lost 5 bases; unmatched junction nucleotides: 3. Germline V lookup: CDR1 WSHSY, CDR2 SAAADI. The DNA for the CDR3 is TGCGCCAGCAGTAATGGACAGGGGACTGAAGCTTTCTTT. This translates into CASSNGQGTEAFF.

The chain combines TRBV7-6 with TRBJ2-3; 10 positions match TRBD2. Trimming cost V 5 bases and J 1 base; bases outside gene matches: 9. Looked up from germline, CDR1 is SGHVS and CDR2 is FNYEAQ. CDR3 length: 17 amino acids. The CDR3 is CASSRGLAGVGTDTQYF. CDR3 nucleotides: TGTGCCAGCAGCCGGGGCCTAGCGGGAGTGGGCACAGATACGCAGTATTTT.

The rearrangement joins TRBV25-1 to TRBJ1-1, with TRBD1 matching 8 bases. Germline CDR1 reads MGHDK; CDR2 reads SYGVNS. V was pared by 4 bases and J by 1 base, with 2 bases of the junction left unmatched. The CDR3 loop spans 14 amino acids. The CDR3 sequence is CASSGTGPNTEAFF. The CDR3 DNA follows: TGTGCCAGCAGTGGGACAGGGCCGAACACTGAAGCTTTCTTT.